The 5 T cell receptor beta chains in this list originate from one sample, sequenced in a study of breast tumors, draining lymph nodes, adjacent tissues. Samples came from axillary lymph nodes draining the breast cancer. TCRdb itself ran the multiplex PCR reads through MiXCR, one entry per CDR3 protein. The data contain 200,000 to 250,000 distinct CDR3 sequences, roughly 30% of them singletons. The sample taken for sequencing was axillary lymph node tissue. The receptors originated from a female donor with breast cancer. Some clones in this sample may be carry-over from other donors' samples.

In this sample, this clonotype turned up a few times. One base away lies a much larger clone, so this may be a sequencing read error. The J gene is TRBJ2-3, the V gene TRBV20-1; 9 positions agree with TRBD2. Trimming at V came to 6 bases and at J to 3 bases, leaving 13 bases not matched to a gene. Germline values: CDR1 DFQATT, CDR2 SNEGSKA (reference sequence). The CDR3 has 16 residues. The CDR3 bases are TGCAGTGCGACCCTATCTAGCGGACTAGCGACAGATACGCAGTATTTT. Translation: CSATLSSGLATDTQYF.

This clonotype appeared a single time. This chain uses TRBV7-8 with TRBJ2-5, with D perhaps matching TRBD2 (6 bases). This CDR3 has 14 residues. Germline values: CDR1 SGHVS, CDR2 FQNEAQ. V lost 4 bases and J lost 1, with 10 bases in between. The CDR3 region has the DNA TGTGCCAGCAGCTCCGGGACTGGCCAAGAGACCCAGTACTTC. Translation: CASSSGTGQETQYF.

This clonotype showed up just a few times. A much larger clone lies one base from this, so it may be a read error. This sequence joins TRBV4-1 and TRBJ2-1; D perhaps matches TRBD2 (5 bases). From germline, CDR1 is MGHRA and CDR2 YSYEKL. The CDR3 covers 15 residues. The CDR3: CASSQRRSDYSEQFF. CDR3 sequence (DNA): TGCGCCAGCAGCCAAAGACGGTCTGACTACAGTGAGCAGTTCTTC.

This clonotype appeared many times. V gene TRBV11-3 combines with J gene TRBJ2-3; D is ambiguous. The V end lost 1 base, the J end lost 0 bases, and 11 bases lay between the germline ends. Per the germline V gene, CDR1 is SGHNT and CDR2 is YENEEA. There are 16 residues in the CDR3. As DNA, the CDR3 is TGTGCCAGCAGCTTAGGGCGGAGCACTAGCACAGATACGCAGTATTTT. This sequence encodes CASSLGRSTSTDTQYF.

V is TRBV20-1 and J is TRBJ1-2, with TRBD1 as a possible D gene (6 bases). In germline, CDR1 is DFQATT, CDR2 SNEGSKA (reference sequence). This CDR3 comprises 11 residues. V lost 1 base, J lost 8 bases, and 8 bases lay in between. The CDR3 DNA sequence: TGCAGTGCTAGAGGGGGGGGCGGCTACACCTTC. This gives the protein CSARGGGGYTF.